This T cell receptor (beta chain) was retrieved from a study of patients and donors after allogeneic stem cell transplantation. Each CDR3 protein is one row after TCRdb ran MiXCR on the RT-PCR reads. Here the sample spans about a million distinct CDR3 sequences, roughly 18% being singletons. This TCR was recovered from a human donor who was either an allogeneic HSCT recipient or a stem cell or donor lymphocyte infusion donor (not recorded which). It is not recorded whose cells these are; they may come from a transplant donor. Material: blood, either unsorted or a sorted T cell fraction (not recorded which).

Here the CDR3 reads CASSQSGRGLGGYTF. The CDR3 coding sequence is TGTGCCAGCTCCCAGTCGGGGCGAGGACTCGGGGGCTACACCTTC. The gene calls are TRBV2 and TRBJ1-2; D possibly corresponds to TRBD1 (5 bases). CDR3 length equals 15 residues. Germline CDR1 is SNHLY and CDR2 is FYNNEI. Trimming shortened V by 8 bases and J by 8 bases, and 24 bases separated the two germline ends. Combining the CDR3 with reference TRBV2 and TRBJ1-2 gives the whole variable domain EPEVTQTPSHQVTQMGQEVILRCVPISNHLYFYWYRQILGQKVEFLVSFYNNEISEKSEIFDDQFSVERPDGSNFTLKIRSTKLEDSAMYFCASSQSGRGLGGYTFGSGTRLTVV.